This note documents a single T cell receptor (beta chain) sequence. Its cognate antigen is unknown. These data belong to a study of identical twins. Whole-study results and caveats: Twins showed weaker excess sharing in their beta out-of-frame sequences. Within cord blood, abundant beta clonotypes carried fewer insertions, but memory repertoires showed no such trend. Where out-of-frame alpha sequences were twin-shared, they showed excess low generation probability.

Per the germline V gene, CDR1 is SGHVS and CDR2 is FNYEAQ. V lost 5 bases, J lost 6 bases, and 17 bases lay in between. The CDR3 sequence is 14 residues long. From the 5' RACE reads, TCRdb called clonotypes with MiXCR, one entry per CDR3 protein. The table includes roughly 770,000 distinct CDR3 sequences, 18% detected once. The same specimen was also included in a second study, on T cells expressing NK-cell markers.

The TCR was taken from a woman aged 18-35 years in good health. Sequencing used PBMCs. This chain links TRBV7-6 with TRBJ2-7; the D call may be TRBD1 or TRBD2 (6 bases each). This chain's CDR3 is CASSQGSVGGEQYF. The CDR3 DNA is TGTGCCAGCAGCCAGGGGAGCGTGGGGGGCGAGCAGTACTTC.